These T cell receptor beta chains were read from a single sample in a study of T cells after posttransplantation cyclophosphamide. Produced via immunoSEQ multiplex PCR; TCRdb's table is partial and in-frame only. The sample holds about 4,400 clones; around 70% are singletons and the top ten take about a sixth. The specimen comprised PBMCs, sampled 362 days after allogeneic stem cell transplant with posttransplant cyclophosphamide. The source is a male patient aged 55 to 70 who received an allogeneic stem cell transplant from an unrelated donor, was CMV-positive, and had acute GVHD only. Among the T cells, some may be from the graft donor. The CDR3 runs from the conserved cysteine through the conserved F or W. The D gene is left open where the match is weak. Only some rows state a clone size, as once, few, many or a class for expanded clones.

size	V	J	D	DNA	CDR3
NA	TRBV7-1	TRBJ2-7	TRBD1	TGTGCCAGCAGCTCGGGACAGGGGATTTTCTCCGAGCAGTACTTC	CASSSGQGIFSEQYF
NA	TRBV30	TRBJ2-1	TRBD2	TGTGCCTGGGCCGCCCCGCCGGGGGGCTACAATGAGCAGTTCTTC	CAWAAPPGGYNEQFF
NA	TRBV5-5	TRBJ2-7	TRBD1	TGTGCCAGCAGCCTCGGACAGGTTCGGTACGAGCAGTACTTC	CASSLGQVRYEQYF
NA	TRBV28	TRBJ2-7	TRBD1	TGTGCCAGCAAGGGTGCCAACAGGGGAGCCTACGAGCAGTACTTC	CASKGANRGAYEQYF
NA	TRBV6-5	TRBJ2-1	NA	TGTGCCAGCCGCGGTGGAGCGCGCAATGAGCAGTTCTTC	CASRGGARNEQFF
NA	TRBV2	TRBJ1-5	TRBD1	TGTGCCAGCAGTCGGACAGGCCCTCAGCCCCAGCATTTT	CASSRTGPQPQHF
few	TRBV5-5	TRBJ1-1	NA	TGTGCCAGCAGCCCGGCGGGCGGGAACACTGAAGCTTTCTTT	CASSPAGGNTEAFF
NA	TRBV27	TRBJ1-1	TRBD1	TGTGCCAGCAGTCTCACAGGGGGAATGAACACTGAAGCTTTCTTT	CASSLTGGMNTEAFF
few	TRBV15	TRBJ1-1	NA	TGTGCCACCAGCAGAGATGTGCGAGGGATTGAAGCTTTCTTT	CATSRDVRGIEAFF
NA	TRBV18	TRBJ2-2	TRBD1	TGTGCCAGCTCACCACCTCGGGGACAGGGGATCGGGGAGCTGTTTTTT	CASSPPRGQGIGELFF
few	TRBV28	TRBJ1-1	NA	TGTGCCAGCAGTACAACAGGGTTAAGTCAGGCTGAAGCTTTCTTT	CASSTTGLSQAEAFF
NA	TRBV7-3	TRBJ2-5	TRBD1	TGTGCCAGCAGCGCGGCGGACAGGGGGCGCAAAGAGACCCAGTACTTC	CASSAADRGRKETQYF
once	TRBV19	TRBJ1-1	TRBD1	TGTGCCAGTAGTGCGATTACAGGGGGACAAACTGAAGCTTTCTTT	CASSAITGGQTEAFF
NA	TRBV7-2	TRBJ1-5	NA	TGTGCCAGCAGCCAGGGTATTAGCAATCAGCCCCAGCATTTT	CASSQGISNQPQHF
NA	TRBV4-2	TRBJ2-1	TRBD1	TGTGCCAGCAGCCAGGACAGGGATTACAATGAGCAGTTCTTC	CASSQDRDYNEQFF
NA	TRBV7-8	TRBJ2-5	NA	TGTGCCAGCACCCTAGGTGGAATTTCGGAGACCCAGTACTTC	CASTLGGISETQYF